This section outlines one TCR beta chain sequence together with its context. Antigen: not known. These donors, healthy bone marrow donors, were studied. This sample was taken from a study of cytomegalovirus exposure and HLA in healthy donors. PCR involved 60 Vbeta and 13 Jbeta primers. Using immunoSEQ multiplex PCR, the repertoire was profiled, and TCRdb retains in-frame clones only, with some absent. The table lists 130,000 or so clones, with around 1.5% in the top ten. Germline values: CDR1 WSHSY, CDR2 SAAADI. V lost 5 bases, J lost 5 bases, and 8 bases lay in between. This CDR3 comprises 12 residues. Study-level points and caveats: Apparent HLA restriction characterized most CMV-associated TCR beta chains in a later analysis. In vitro work confirmed that a few CMV-associated chains recognize CMV antigens. For most TCR beta V segments, an earlier analysis put the productive rate at about 90% or about 30% of the time.

The chain has TRBV10-2 and TRBJ2-3, with no clear D. Sequenced material: PBMCs. The receptor was isolated from a woman aged 40-49 years in good health and CMV-seronegative. CDR3 amino acids: CASSINRDTQYF. CDR3 sequence (DNA): TGCGCCAGCAGTATTAATAGAGATACGCAGTATTTT.